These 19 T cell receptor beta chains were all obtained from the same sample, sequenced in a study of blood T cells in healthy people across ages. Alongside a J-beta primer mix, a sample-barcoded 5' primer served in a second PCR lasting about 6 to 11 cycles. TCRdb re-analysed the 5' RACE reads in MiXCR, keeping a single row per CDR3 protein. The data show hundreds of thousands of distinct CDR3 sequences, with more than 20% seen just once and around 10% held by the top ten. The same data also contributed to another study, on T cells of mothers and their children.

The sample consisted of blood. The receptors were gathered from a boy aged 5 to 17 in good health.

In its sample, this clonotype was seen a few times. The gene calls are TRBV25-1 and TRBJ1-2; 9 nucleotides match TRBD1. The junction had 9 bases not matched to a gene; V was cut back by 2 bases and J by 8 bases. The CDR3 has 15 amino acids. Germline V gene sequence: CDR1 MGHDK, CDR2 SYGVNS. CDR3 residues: CASSEAGTGSVGYTF. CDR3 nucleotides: TGTGCCAGCAGTGAAGCGGGGACAGGGTCGGTAGGCTACACCTTC.

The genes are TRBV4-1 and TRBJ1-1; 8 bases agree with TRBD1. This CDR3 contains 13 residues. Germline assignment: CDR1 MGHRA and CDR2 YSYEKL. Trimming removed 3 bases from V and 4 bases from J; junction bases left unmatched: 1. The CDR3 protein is CASSHTGGTEAFF. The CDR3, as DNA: TGCGCCAGCAGCCACACAGGGGGCACTGAAGCTTTCTTT.

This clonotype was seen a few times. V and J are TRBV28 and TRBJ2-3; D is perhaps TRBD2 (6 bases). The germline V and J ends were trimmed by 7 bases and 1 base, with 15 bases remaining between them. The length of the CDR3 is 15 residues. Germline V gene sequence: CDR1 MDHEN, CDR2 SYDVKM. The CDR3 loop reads CASKVPGLRTDTQYF. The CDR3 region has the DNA TGTGCCAGCAAGGTACCGGGACTCCGCACAGATACGCAGTATTTT.

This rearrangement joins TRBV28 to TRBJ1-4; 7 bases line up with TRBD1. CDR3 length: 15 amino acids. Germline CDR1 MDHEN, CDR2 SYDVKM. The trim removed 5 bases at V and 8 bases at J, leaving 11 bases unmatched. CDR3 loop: CASSVAWTGGEKLFF. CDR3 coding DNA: TGTGCCAGCAGTGTAGCCTGGACAGGAGGGGAAAAACTGTTTTTT.

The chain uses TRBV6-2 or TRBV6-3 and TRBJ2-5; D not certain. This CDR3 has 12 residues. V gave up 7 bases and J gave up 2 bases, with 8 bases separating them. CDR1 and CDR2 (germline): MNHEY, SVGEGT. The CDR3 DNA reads TGTGCCAGCATCGGACCACAAGAGACCCAGTACTTC. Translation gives CASIGPQETQYF.

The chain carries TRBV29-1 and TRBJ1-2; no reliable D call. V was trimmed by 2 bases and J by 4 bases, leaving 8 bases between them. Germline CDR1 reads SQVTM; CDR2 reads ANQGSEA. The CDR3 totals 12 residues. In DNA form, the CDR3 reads TGCAGCGTTGAACGGCGGGGCTATGGCTACACCTTC. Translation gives CSVERRGYGYTF.

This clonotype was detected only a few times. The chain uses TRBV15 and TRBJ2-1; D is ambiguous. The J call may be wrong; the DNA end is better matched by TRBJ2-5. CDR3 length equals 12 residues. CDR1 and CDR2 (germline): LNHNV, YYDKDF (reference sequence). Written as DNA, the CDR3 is TGTGCCACCAGCAAAGGGTCGGAGACCCAGTACTTC. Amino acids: CATSKGSETQYF.

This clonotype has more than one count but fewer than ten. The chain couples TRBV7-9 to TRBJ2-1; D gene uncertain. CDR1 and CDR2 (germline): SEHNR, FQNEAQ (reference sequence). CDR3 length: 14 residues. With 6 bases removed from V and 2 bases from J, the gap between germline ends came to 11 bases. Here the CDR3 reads CASSPGPAYNEQFF. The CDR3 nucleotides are TGTGCCAGCAGTCCCGGGCCAGCCTACAATGAGCAGTTCTTC.

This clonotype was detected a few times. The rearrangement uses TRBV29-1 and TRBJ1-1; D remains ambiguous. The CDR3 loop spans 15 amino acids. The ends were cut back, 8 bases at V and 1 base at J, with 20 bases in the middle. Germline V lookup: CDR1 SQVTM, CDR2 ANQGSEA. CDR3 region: CSYAFLQTGNTEAFF. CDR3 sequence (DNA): TGCAGCTATGCGTTTCTCCAGACCGGGAACACTGAAGCTTTCTTT.

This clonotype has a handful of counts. The chain's CDR3 is CSARAGTIAGSTDTQYF. CDR3 nucleotide sequence: TGCAGTGCTAGAGCGGGAACCATAGCGGGAAGCACAGATACGCAGTATTTT. This rearrangement joins TRBV20-1 to TRBJ2-3, with TRBD2 matching 8 bases. This CDR3 is built from 17 residues. V gave up 1 base and J gave up 0 bases; unmatched junction bases: 9. CDR1 is DFQATT, CDR2 SNEGSKA, per germline (reference sequence).

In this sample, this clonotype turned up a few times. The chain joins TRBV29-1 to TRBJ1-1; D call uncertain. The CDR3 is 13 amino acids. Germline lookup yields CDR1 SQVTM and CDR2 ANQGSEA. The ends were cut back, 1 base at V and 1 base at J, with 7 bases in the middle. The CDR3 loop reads CSVEGRWNTEAFF. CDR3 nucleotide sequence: TGCAGCGTTGAAGGCAGGTGGAACACTGAAGCTTTCTTT.

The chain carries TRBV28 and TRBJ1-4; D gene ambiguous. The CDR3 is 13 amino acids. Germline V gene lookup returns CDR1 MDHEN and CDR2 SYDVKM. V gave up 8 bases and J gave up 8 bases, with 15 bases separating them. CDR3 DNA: TGTGCCAGCTACCCCCCTTTAGGGGAAAAACTGTTTTTT. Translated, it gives CASYPPLGEKLFF.

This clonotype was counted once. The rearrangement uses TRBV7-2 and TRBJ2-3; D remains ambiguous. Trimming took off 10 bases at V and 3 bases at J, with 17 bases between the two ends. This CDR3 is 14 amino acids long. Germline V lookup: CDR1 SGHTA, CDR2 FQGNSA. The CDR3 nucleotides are TGTGCCATCGTGGGCCCTATGGGGACAGATACGCAGTATTTT. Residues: CAIVGPMGTDTQYF. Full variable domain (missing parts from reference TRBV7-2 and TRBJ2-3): GAGVSQSPSNKVTEKGKDVELRCDPISGHTALYWYRQSLGQGLEFLIYFQGNSAPDKSGLPSDRFSAERTGGSVSTLTIQRTQQEDSAVYLCAIVGPMGTDTQYFGPGTRLTVL.

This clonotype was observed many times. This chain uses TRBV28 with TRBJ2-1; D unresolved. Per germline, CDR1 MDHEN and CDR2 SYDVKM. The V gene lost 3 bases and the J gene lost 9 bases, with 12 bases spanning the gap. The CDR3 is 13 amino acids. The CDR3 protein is CASSFYPTGEQFF. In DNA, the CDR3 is TGTGCCAGCAGTTTTTACCCTACCGGTGAGCAGTTCTTC.

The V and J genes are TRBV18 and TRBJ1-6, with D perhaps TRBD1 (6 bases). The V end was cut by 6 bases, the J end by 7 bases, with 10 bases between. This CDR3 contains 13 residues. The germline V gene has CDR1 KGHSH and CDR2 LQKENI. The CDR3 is CASSPRGNSPLHF. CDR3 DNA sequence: TGTGCCAGCTCCCCAAGGGGGAATTCACCCCTCCACTTT.

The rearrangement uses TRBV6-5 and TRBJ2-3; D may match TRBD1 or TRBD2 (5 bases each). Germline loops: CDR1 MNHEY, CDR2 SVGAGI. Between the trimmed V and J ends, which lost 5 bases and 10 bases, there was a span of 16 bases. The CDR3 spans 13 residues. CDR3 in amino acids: CASSPGAGQSQYF. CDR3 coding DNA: TGTGCCAGCAGTCCCGGGGCAGGGCAGTCGCAGTATTTT.

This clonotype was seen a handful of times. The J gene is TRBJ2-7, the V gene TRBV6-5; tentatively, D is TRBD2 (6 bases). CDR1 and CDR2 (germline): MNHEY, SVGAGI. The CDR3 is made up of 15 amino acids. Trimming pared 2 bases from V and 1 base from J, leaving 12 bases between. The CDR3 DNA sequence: TGTGCCAGCAGTTACGGAGGGCTGGGGTCCTACGAGCAGTACTTC. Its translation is CASSYGGLGSYEQYF.

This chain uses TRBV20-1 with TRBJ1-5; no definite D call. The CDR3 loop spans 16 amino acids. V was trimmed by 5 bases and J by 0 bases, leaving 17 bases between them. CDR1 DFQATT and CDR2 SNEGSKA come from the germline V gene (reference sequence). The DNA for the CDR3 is TGCAGTGCTCGTATCGGGAGGGTAGTTAGCAATCAGCCCCAGCATTTT. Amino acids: CSARIGRVVSNQPQHF.

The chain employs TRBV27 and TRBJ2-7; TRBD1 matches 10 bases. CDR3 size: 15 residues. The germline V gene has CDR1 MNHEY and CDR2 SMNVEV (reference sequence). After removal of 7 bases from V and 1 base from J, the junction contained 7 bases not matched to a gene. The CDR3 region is CASKVRTGGSYEQYF. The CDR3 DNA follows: TGTGCCAGCAAGGTACGGACAGGGGGGTCCTACGAGCAGTACTTC.